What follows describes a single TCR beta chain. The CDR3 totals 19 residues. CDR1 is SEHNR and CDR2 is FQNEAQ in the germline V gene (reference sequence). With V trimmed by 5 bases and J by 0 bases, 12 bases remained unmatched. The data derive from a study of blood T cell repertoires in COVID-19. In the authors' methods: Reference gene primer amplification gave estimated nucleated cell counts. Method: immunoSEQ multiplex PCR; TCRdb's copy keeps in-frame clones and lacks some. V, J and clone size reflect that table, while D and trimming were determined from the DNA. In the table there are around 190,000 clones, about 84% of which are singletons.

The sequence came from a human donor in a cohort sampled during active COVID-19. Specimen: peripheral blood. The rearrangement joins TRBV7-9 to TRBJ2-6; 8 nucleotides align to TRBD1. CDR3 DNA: TGTGCCAGCAGCCGGACAGGGACAGGAGTTTACTCTGGGGCCAACGTCCTGACTTTC. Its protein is CASSRTGTGVYSGANVLTF.